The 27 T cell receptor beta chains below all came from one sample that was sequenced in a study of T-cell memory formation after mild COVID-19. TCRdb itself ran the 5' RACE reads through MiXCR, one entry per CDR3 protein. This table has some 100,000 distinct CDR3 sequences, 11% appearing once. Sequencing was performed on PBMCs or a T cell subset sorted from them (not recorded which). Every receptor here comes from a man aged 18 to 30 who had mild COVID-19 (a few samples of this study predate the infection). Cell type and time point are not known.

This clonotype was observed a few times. The CDR3 nucleotides read TGTGCCATCCACCGGCCTCTAGCGGGGGGCGGCAATGAGCAGTTCTTC. The encoded protein is CAIHRPLAGGGNEQFF. The chain is built from TRBV6-2 or TRBV6-3 and TRBJ2-1; 11 positions agree with TRBD2. In germline, CDR1 is MNHEY, CDR2 SVGEGT. The CDR3 runs 16 residues. With V trimmed by 10 bases and J by 6 bases, 14 bases remained unmatched.

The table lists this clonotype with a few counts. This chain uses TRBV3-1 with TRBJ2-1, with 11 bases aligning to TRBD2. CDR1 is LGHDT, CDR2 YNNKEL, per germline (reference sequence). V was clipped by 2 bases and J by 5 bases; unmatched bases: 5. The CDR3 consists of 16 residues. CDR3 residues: CASSQSLAGGNNEQFF. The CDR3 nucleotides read TGTGCCAGCAGCCAATCCCTAGCGGGGGGCAACAATGAGCAGTTCTTC.

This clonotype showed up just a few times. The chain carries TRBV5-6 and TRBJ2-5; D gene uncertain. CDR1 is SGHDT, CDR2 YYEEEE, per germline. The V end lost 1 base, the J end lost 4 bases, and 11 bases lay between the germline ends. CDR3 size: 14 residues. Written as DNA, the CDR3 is TGTGCCAGCAGCTTGCGGCCCCCAAGAGAGACCCAGTACTTC. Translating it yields CASSLRPPRETQYF.

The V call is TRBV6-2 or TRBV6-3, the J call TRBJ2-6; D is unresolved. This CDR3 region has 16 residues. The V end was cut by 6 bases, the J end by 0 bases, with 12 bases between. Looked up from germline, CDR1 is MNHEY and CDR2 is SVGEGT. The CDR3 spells CASRTPALSGANVLTF. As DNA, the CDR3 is TGTGCCAGCAGGACCCCGGCCCTCTCTGGGGCCAACGTCCTGACTTTC.

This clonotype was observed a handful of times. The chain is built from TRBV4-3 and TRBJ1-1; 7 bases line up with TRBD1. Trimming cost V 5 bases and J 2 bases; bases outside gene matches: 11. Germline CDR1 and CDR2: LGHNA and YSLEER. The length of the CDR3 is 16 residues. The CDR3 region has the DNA TGCGCCAGCAGCACTGTACCGGGACAGAAAAACACTGAAGCTTTCTTT. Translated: CASSTVPGQKNTEAFF.

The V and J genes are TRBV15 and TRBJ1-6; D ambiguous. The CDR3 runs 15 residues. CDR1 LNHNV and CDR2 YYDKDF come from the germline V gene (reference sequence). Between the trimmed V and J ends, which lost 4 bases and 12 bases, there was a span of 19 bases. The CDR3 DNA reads TGTGCCACCAGCACAGGACGGCCCGGGAGTATACCCCTCCACTTT. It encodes CATSTGRPGSIPLHF.

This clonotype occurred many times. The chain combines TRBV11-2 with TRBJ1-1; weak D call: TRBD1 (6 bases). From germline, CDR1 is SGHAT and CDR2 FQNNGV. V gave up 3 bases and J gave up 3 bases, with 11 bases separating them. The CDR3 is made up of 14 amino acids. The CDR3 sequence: CASSFGQYYTEAFF. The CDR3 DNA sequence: TGTGCCAGCAGCTTCGGACAGTACTACACTGAAGCTTTCTTT.

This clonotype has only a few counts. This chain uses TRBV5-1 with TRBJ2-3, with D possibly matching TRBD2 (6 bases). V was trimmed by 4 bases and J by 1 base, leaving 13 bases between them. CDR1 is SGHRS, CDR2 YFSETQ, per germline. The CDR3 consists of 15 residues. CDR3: CASSPRGSGTDTQYF. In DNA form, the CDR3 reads TGCGCCAGCAGCCCCCGGGGGTCGGGCACAGATACGCAGTATTTT.

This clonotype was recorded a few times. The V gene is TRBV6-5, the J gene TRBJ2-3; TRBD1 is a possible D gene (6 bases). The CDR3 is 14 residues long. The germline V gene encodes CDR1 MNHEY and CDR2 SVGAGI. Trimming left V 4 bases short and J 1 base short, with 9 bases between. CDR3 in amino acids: CASSSGVGTDTQYF. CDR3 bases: TGTGCCAGCAGTTCAGGGGTGGGCACAGATACGCAGTATTTT.

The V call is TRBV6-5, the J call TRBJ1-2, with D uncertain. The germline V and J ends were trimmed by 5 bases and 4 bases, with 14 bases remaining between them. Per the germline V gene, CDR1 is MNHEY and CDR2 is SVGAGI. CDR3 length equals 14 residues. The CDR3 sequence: CASSQTLASYGYTF. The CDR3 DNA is TGTGCCAGCAGTCAAACCTTAGCTAGCTATGGCTACACCTTC.

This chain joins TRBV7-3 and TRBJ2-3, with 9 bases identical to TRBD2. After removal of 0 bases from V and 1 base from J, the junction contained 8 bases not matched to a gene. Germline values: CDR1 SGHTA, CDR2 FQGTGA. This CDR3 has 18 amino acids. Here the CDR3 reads CASSLTPAGGPRTDTQYF. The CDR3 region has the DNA TGTGCCAGCAGCTTAACCCCCGCGGGGGGGCCCCGCACAGATACGCAGTATTTT. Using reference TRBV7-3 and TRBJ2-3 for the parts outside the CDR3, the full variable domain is GAGVSQTPSNKVTEKGKYVELRCDPISGHTALYWYRQSLGQGPEFLIYFQGTGAADDSGLPNDRFFAVRPEGSVSTLKIQRTERGDSAVYLCASSLTPAGGPRTDTQYFGPGTRLTVL.

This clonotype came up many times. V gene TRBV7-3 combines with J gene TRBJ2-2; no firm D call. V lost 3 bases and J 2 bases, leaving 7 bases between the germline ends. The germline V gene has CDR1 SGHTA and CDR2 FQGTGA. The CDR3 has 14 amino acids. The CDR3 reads CASSLVGNTGELFF. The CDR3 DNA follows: TGTGCCAGCAGCTTGGTCGGAAACACCGGGGAGCTGTTTTTT. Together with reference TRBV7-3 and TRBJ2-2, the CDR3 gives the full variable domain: GAGVSQTPSNKVTEKGKYVELRCDPISGHTALYWYRQSLGQGPEFLIYFQGTGAADDSGLPNDRFFAVRPEGSVSTLKIQRTERGDSAVYLCASSLVGNTGELFFGEGSRLTVL.

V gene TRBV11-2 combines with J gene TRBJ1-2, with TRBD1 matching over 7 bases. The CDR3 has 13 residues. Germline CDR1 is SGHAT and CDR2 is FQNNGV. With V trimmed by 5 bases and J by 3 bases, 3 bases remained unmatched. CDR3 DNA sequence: TGTGCCAGCAGCCCTGGACAGGACTATGGCTACACCTTC. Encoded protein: CASSPGQDYGYTF.

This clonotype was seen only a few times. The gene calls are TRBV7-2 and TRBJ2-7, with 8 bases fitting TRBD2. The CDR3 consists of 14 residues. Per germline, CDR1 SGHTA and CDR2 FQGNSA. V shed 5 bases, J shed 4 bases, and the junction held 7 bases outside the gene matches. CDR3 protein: CASSPREGVYEQYF. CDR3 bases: TGTGCCAGCAGCCCCCGGGAGGGGGTGTACGAGCAGTACTTC.

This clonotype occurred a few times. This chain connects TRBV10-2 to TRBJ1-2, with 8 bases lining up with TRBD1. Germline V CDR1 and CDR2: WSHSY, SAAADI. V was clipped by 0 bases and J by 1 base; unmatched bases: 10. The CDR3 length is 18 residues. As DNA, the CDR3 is TGCGCCAGCAGTGAGTCGAACCCAGGGGGCGGCGGTAACTATGGCTACACCTTC. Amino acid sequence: CASSESNPGGGGNYGYTF.

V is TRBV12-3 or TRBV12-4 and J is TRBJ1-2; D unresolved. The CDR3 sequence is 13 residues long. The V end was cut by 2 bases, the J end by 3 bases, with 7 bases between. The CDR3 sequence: CASSLSGDYGYTF. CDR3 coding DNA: TGTGCCAGCAGTTTATCCGGGGACTATGGCTACACCTTC.

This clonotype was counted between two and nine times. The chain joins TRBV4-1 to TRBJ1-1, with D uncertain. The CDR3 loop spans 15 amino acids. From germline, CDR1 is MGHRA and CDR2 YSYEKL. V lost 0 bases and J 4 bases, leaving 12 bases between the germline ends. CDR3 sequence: CASSQEWRTSTEAFF. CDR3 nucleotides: TGCGCCAGCAGCCAAGAATGGCGGACTTCCACTGAAGCTTTCTTT.

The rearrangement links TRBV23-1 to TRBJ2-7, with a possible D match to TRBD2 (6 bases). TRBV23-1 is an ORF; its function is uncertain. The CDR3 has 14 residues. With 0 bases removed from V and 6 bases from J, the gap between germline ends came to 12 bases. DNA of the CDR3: TGCGCCAGCAGTCAATCGGGACGGGGGACCGAGCAGTACGTC. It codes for CASSQSGRGTEQYV.

The CDR3 nucleotides read TGTGCCAGCAGTTACTCGAGTCCAGGGGTCACAGATACGCAGTATTTT. Its translation is CASSYSSPGVTDTQYF. The chain recombines TRBV6-5 with TRBJ2-3; D is perhaps TRBD1 (6 bases). The CDR3 length is 16 residues. With 0 bases removed from V and 2 bases from J, the gap between germline ends came to 12 bases. The germline CDR1 and CDR2 sequences are MNHEY and SVGAGI.

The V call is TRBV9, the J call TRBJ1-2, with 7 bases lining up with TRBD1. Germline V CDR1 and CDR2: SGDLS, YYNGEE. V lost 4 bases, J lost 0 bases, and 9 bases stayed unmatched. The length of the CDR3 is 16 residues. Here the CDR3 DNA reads TGTGCCAGCAGCCGCAGACAGGGACCCTCTAACTATGGCTACACCTTC. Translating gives CASSRRQGPSNYGYTF.

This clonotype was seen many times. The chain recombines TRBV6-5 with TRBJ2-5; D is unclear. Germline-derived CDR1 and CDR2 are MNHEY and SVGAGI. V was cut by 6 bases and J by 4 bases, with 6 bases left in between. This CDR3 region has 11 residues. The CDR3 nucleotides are TGTGCCAGCAGGTTCGGAGAGACCCAGTACTTC. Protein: CASRFGETQYF.

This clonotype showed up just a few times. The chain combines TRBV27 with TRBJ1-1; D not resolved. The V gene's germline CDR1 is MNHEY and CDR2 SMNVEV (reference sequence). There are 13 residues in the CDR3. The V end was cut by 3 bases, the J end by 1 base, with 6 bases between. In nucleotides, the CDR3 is TGTGCCAGCAGTTTTGAGGGGAACACTGAAGCTTTCTTT. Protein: CASSFEGNTEAFF.

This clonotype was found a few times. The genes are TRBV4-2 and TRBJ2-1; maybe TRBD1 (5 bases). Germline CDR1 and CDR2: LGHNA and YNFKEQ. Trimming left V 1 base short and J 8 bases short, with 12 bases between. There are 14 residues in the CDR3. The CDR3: CASSQVSRVYEQFF. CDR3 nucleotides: TGTGCCAGCAGCCAAGTTAGCAGGGTCTATGAGCAGTTCTTC.

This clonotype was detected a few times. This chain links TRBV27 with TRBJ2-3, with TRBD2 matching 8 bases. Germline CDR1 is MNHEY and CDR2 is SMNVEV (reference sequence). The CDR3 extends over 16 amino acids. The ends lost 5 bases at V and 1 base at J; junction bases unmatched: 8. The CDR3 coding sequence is TGTGCCAGCAGTCTCACTCGGCGGGGGGGCACAGATACGCAGTATTTT. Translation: CASSLTRRGGTDTQYF.

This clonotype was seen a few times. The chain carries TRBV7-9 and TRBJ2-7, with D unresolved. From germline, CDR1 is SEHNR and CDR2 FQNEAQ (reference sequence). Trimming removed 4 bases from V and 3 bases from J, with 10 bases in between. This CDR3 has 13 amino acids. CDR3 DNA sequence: TGTGCCAGCAGCTCAGACGGTTACTACGAGCAGTACGTC. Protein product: CASSSDGYYEQYV.

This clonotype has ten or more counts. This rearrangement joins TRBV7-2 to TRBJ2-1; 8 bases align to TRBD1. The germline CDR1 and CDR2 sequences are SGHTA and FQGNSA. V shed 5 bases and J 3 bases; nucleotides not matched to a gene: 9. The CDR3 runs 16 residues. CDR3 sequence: CASSADFRGLYNEQFF. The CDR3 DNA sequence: TGTGCCAGCAGCGCCGACTTCAGGGGGCTCTACAATGAGCAGTTCTTC.

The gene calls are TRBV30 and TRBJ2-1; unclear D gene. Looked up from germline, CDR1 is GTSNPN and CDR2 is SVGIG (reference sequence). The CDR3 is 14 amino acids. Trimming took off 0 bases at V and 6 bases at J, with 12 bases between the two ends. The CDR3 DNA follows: TGTGCCTGGAGTGTATGGGGATCTGGCAATGAGCAGTTCTTC. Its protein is CAWSVWGSGNEQFF.